These T cell receptor beta chains were read from a single sample in a study of blood T cells in healthy people across ages. TCRdb reprocessed the 5' RACE reads with MiXCR, giving one entry per CDR3 protein. The sample contains 600,000 or so distinct CDR3 sequences, roughly 21% of which appear only once. Source material: blood. These receptors were taken from a man between 65 and 80 years old in good health. Both conserved end residues are part of each CDR3. D genes are given only for firm matches. Clone size is not always given. Where it is, it says once, few, many or a class for expanded clones.

J | length | V | D | size | CDR3 | DNA
TRBJ2-1 | 16 | TRBV2 | NA | NA | CASSEAERRVYNEQFF | TGTGCCAGCAGTGAAGCAGAGCGTAGGGTCTACAATGAGCAGTTCTTC
TRBJ2-7 | 13 | TRBV6-2/TRBV6-3 | NA | NA | CASSYGRVYEQYF | TGTGCCAGCAGTTACGGCAGAGTCTACGAGCAGTACTTC
TRBJ2-4 | 17 | TRBV11-2 | NA | NA | CASSPTLAGLAKNIQYF | TGTGCCAGCAGCCCAACCCTTGCAGGCCTAGCCAAAAACATTCAGTACTTC
TRBJ2-4 | 15 | TRBV3-1 | NA | few | CASSQESVAKNIQYF | TGTGCCAGCAGCCAAGAATCAGTAGCCAAAAACATTCAGTACTTC
TRBJ2-3 | 15 | TRBV27 | TRBD2 | NA | CASSAGLADTDTQYF | TGTGCCAGCAGTGCGGGACTAGCGGACACAGATACGCAGTATTTT
TRBJ2-2 | 15 | TRBV6-1 | TRBD1 | NA | CASLQDRGYTGELFF | TGTGCCAGCTTACAAGACAGGGGCTACACCGGGGAGCTGTTTTTT
TRBJ1-4 | 15 | TRBV28 | NA | NA | CASIKSGPTNEKLFF | TGTGCCAGCATCAAATCAGGCCCAACTAATGAAAAACTGTTTTTT
TRBJ2-3 | 17 | TRBV15 | TRBD1 | NA | CATSRARQGLSTDTQYF | TGTGCCACCAGCAGAGCCCGACAGGGGCTCAGCACAGATACGCAGTATTTT
TRBJ1-1 | 13 | TRBV20-1 | NA | few | CSATANLNTEAFF | TGCAGTGCTACTGCCAATTTGAACACTGAAGCTTTCTTT
TRBJ2-1 | 16 | TRBV5-1 | TRBD2 | many | CASGPGTSGSINEQFF | TGCGCCAGCGGTCCCGGGACTAGCGGGAGTATTAATGAGCAGTTCTTC
TRBJ1-1 | 13 | TRBV7-9 | TRBD1 | few | CASSFDRVTEAFF | TGTGCCAGCAGCTTCGACAGGGTGACTGAAGCTTTCTTT
TRBJ1-2 | 14 | TRBV18 | TRBD1 | few | CASSPGTATYGYTF | TGTGCCAGCTCACCAGGGACAGCCACCTATGGCTACACCTTC
TRBJ2-1 | 15 | TRBV25-1 | NA | few | CASSEQPSSYNEQFF | TGTGCCAGCAGTGAACAGCCCAGCTCCTACAATGAGCAGTTCTTC
TRBJ2-7 | 15 | TRBV28 | NA | NA | CASSLSGISSYEQYF | TGTGCCAGCAGTTTATCAGGGATAAGCTCCTACGAGCAGTACTTC
TRBJ2-2 | 15 | TRBV6-5 | NA | NA | CASRRGHPNTGELFF | TGTGCCAGCAGGAGGGGACATCCGAACACCGGGGAGCTGTTTTTT
TRBJ1-1 | 14 | TRBV2 | NA | NA | CASTAGPGNTEAFF | TGTGCCAGCACGGCAGGGCCGGGGAACACTGAAGCTTTCTTT
TRBJ2-7 | 15 | TRBV4-1 | TRBD2 | few | CASSQTTSGAYEQYF | TGCGCCAGCAGCCAAACAACTAGCGGGGCCTACGAGCAGTACTTC
TRBJ2-6 | 17 | TRBV12-3/TRBV12-4 | TRBD1 | few | CASRGDRGLSGANVLTF | TGTGCCAGCAGGGGGGACAGGGGTCTCTCTGGGGCCAACGTCCTGACTTTC
TRBJ1-4 | 13 | TRBV20-1 | NA | NA | CSARPQNNEKLFF | TGCAGTGCTAGACCCCAGAATAATGAAAAACTGTTTTTT
TRBJ2-1 | 15 | TRBV20-1 | TRBD2 | few | CSARVSPSGRNEQFF | TGCAGTGCTAGAGTTAGTCCTAGCGGGAGGAACGAGCAGTTCTTC
TRBJ2-1 | 15 | TRBV15 | TRBD2 | NA | CATSGSGRMNNEQFF | TGTGCCACCAGCGGTAGCGGGAGGATGAACAATGAGCAGTTCTTC
TRBJ2-7 | 11 | TRBV7-2 | NA | many | CASSPKYEQYF | TGTGCCAGCAGCCCTAAATACGAGCAGTACTTC
TRBJ2-2 | 15 | TRBV9 | NA | NA | CASSFWGANTGELFF | TGTGCCAGCAGCTTCTGGGGGGCGAACACCGGGGAGCTGTTTTTT
TRBJ1-1 | 15 | TRBV20-1 | NA | few | CSARDRTGLNPEAFF | TGCAGTGCTAGAGATCGAACAGGGCTCAATCCTGAAGCTTTCTTT
TRBJ2-6 | 17 | TRBV28 | TRBD1 | few | CASSLSQGASGANVLTF | TGTGCCAGCAGTTTATCTCAGGGGGCTTCGGGGGCCAACGTCCTGACTTTC
TRBJ2-1 | 16 | TRBV21-1 | NA | few | CASSPLIPSGRGEQFF | TGTGCCAGCAGCCCCCTGATCCCTAGCGGGAGAGGTGAGCAGTTCTTC
TRBJ1-1 | 17 | TRBV5-1 | NA | NA | CASSLGIGTGVNTEALF | TGCGCCAGCAGCTTGGGTATCGGAACAGGAGTGAACACTGAAGCTCTCTTT
TRBJ1-3 | 14 | TRBV7-2 | NA | NA | CASSLAASRNTIYF | TGTGCCAGCAGCTTAGCTGCTTCTCGAAACACCATATATTTT
TRBJ2-1 | 17 | TRBV5-1 | TRBD2 | NA | CASSSGTSGFPYNEQFF | TGCGCCAGCAGCTCCGGGACTAGCGGGTTTCCCTACAATGAGCAGTTCTTC
TRBJ1-5 | 14 | TRBV6-5 | NA | NA | CASSYLGSNQPQHF | TGTGCCAGCAGTTACCTGGGTAGCAATCAGCCCCAGCATTTT
TRBJ2-7 | 15 | TRBV18 | NA | NA | CASSPQGDSSYEQYF | TGTGCCAGCTCACCACAGGGGGATTCTTCCTACGAGCAGTACTTC
TRBJ2-1 | 13 | TRBV6-6 | TRBD2 | few | CASGGRDYNEQFF | TGTGCCAGCGGCGGGAGGGACTACAATGAGCAGTTCTTC
TRBJ1-3 | 16 | TRBV5-1 | NA | NA | CASSFEPRGGVNTIYF | TGCGCCAGCAGCTTTGAGCCTCGCGGAGGGGTAAACACCATATATTTT
TRBJ2-7 | 13 | TRBV7-9 | TRBD1 | few | CASSFDRDHEQYF | TGTGCCAGCAGCTTCGACAGGGACCACGAGCAGTACTTC
TRBJ2-7 | 15 | TRBV20-1 | TRBD2 | NA | CSAQGASGRTYEQYF | TGCAGTGCTCAGGGGGCTAGCGGGAGGACCTACGAGCAGTACTTC
TRBJ1-4 | 15 | TRBV11-2 | NA | once | CASSLTGRRDEKLFF | TGTGCCAGCAGCCTAACAGGTCGCAGGGATGAAAAACTGTTTTTT
TRBJ2-4 | 13 | TRBV7-9 | TRBD1 | NA | CASSGRQGNIQYF | TGTGCCAGCAGCGGAAGACAGGGTAACATTCAGTACTTC
TRBJ2-2 | 16 | TRBV11-2 | NA | NA | CASSPVGGPNTGELFF | TGTGCCAGCAGCCCCGTGGGGGGACCGAACACCGGGGAGCTGTTTTTT
TRBJ2-5 | 14 | TRBV7-9 | NA | NA | CASSPPGNGETQYF | TGTGCCAGCAGCCCCCCCGGCAATGGGGAGACCCAGTACTTC
TRBJ2-5 | 16 | TRBV28 | NA | few | CASSQQGWNDRETQYF | TGTGCCAGCAGTCAGCAGGGGTGGAACGATCGGGAGACCCAGTACTTC
TRBJ2-7 | 14 | TRBV6-5 | NA | NA | CASSPLSQGYEQYF | TGTGCCAGCAGTCCCCTCTCCCAGGGCTACGAGCAGTACTTC
TRBJ2-1 | 16 | TRBV11-2 | NA | few | CASSFSGRGDYNEQFF | TGTGCCAGCAGCTTTTCTGGCAGGGGGGACTACAATGAGCAGTTCTTC
TRBJ2-5 | 14 | TRBV7-6 | NA | many | CASSPTGMAETQYF | TGTGCCAGCAGCCCCACAGGGATGGCGGAGACCCAGTACTTC
TRBJ2-7 | 13 | TRBV29-1 | NA | NA | CSVEAAHTYEQYF | TGCAGCGTTGAGGCAGCGCATACCTACGAGCAGTACTTC
TRBJ2-5 | 18 | TRBV4-1 | TRBD2 | NA | CASSQDLSGSARFETQYF | TGCGCCAGCAGCCAAGATCTTAGCGGGAGCGCGCGGTTTGAGACCCAGTACTTC
TRBJ2-1 | 14 | TRBV28 | NA | few | CASQSPGAVYEQFF | TGTGCCAGCCAAAGCCCAGGGGCAGTGTATGAGCAGTTCTTC
TRBJ2-5 | 12 | TRBV6-2/TRBV6-3 | NA | NA | CASSFARETQYF | TGTGCCAGCAGTTTCGCTCGGGAGACCCAGTACTTC
TRBJ2-1 | 13 | TRBV3-1 | NA | NA | CASSRTADNEQFF | TGTGCCAGCAGTCGGACTGCGGACAATGAGCAGTTCTTC
TRBJ1-2 | 15 | TRBV28 | NA | few | CASGRTDLTNYGYTF | TGTGCCAGCGGCCGGACGGACTTGACTAACTATGGCTACACCTTC
TRBJ1-4 | 16 | TRBV3-1 | TRBD1 | few | CASSQPDRGGGEKLFF | TGTGCCAGCAGCCAACCCGACAGGGGAGGTGGTGAAAAACTGTTTTTT
TRBJ1-5 | 13 | TRBV20-1 | TRBD1 | few | CSAPGQVNQPQHF | TGCAGTGCCCCCGGACAGGTTAATCAGCCCCAGCATTTT
TRBJ2-7 | 13 | TRBV3-1 | TRBD2 | NA | CASSWTSGNEQYF | TGTGCCAGCAGCTGGACTAGCGGGAACGAGCAGTACTTC
TRBJ2-2 | 15 | TRBV2 | NA | NA | CASSEQGGPTGELFF | TGTGCCAGCAGTGAGCAGGGCGGTCCCACCGGGGAGCTGTTTTTT
TRBJ2-5 | 17 | TRBV24-1 | NA | many | CATSDSGKATYQETQYF | TGTGCCACCAGTGATTCCGGGAAGGCGACATACCAAGAGACCCAGTACTTC